Shown below are 20 T cell receptor beta chains from a single sample sequenced in a study of cytotoxic CD8 clonotypes in ibrutinib-treated CLL. Generated by immunoSEQ multiplex PCR, the TCRdb table keeps only in-frame clones and is missing some. The repertoire holds over 130,000 clones, with more than 75% as singletons. This sample comprised PBMCs, obtained after 36 months of ibrutinib treatment. These receptor sequences come from a human donor with chronic lymphocytic leukemia.

This clone was found once. The chain is built from TRBV18 and TRBJ2-1; 10 bases match TRBD2. This CDR3 spans 18 amino acids. The germline CDR1 and CDR2 sequences are KGHSH and LQKENI. Losses at the gene ends were 6 bases for V and 6 bases for J; bases not matched to a gene: 17. CDR3 DNA: TGTGCCAGCTCCCCGGGGAATAGCGGGGGGAGATTGTCCAATGAGCAGTTCTTC. This sequence encodes CASSPGNSGGRLSNEQFF. Looking up the rest from reference TRBV18 and TRBJ2-1 gives the full variable domain: NAGVMQNPRHLVRRRGQEARLRCSPMKGHSHVYWYRQLPEEGLKFMVYLQKENIIDESGMPKERFSAEFPKEGPSILRIQQVVRGDSAAYFCASSPGNSGGRLSNEQFFGPGTRLTVL.

The V call is TRBV10-3, the J call TRBJ1-6; no definite D call. The CDR3 runs 14 residues. Germline CDR1 is ENHRY and CDR2 is SYGVKD. Trimming cost V 6 bases and J 8 bases, with 14 bases left between them. The CDR3 bases are TGTGCCATCAGCCCAAATGGCTCAGATTCACCCCTCCACTTT. Protein: CAISPNGSDSPLHF.

CDR3: CASMKGVSGNTIYF. For the CDR3, the DNA is TGTGCCAGCATGAAAGGGGTCTCTGGAAACACCATATATTTT. The gene calls are TRBV2 and TRBJ1-3; weak D call: TRBD1 (5 bases). In germline, CDR1 is SNHLY, CDR2 FYNNEI. CDR3 size: 14 residues. The germline V and J ends were trimmed by 7 bases and 0 bases, with 10 bases remaining between them.

This clone was detected a few times. This chain's CDR3 is CASSLRRNEQFF. The CDR3, as DNA: TGTGCCAGCAGCTTAAGGAGGAATGAGCAGTTCTTC. The rearrangement links TRBV7-9 to TRBJ2-1; D may be TRBD2 (5 bases). V was shortened by 2 bases and J by 7 bases, with 6 bases between the two germline ends. The CDR3 has 12 amino acids. From germline, CDR1 is SEHNR and CDR2 FQNEAQ (reference sequence).

The V gene is TRBV6-5, the J gene TRBJ1-5; maybe TRBD1 (5 bases). The CDR3 totals 13 residues. The V gene's germline CDR1 is MNHEY and CDR2 SVGAGI. The V and J ends lost 11 bases and 8 bases respectively, with 19 bases between them. CDR3: CASAGSGGEPQHF. The DNA for the CDR3 is TGTGCCTCTGCAGGGTCCGGGGGGGAGCCCCAGCATTTT.

This rearrangement joins TRBV7-9 to TRBJ2-1; TRBD1 agrees at 10 bases. This CDR3 is 13 amino acids long. V lost 8 bases to trimming and J lost 8 bases; unmatched junction nucleotides: 6. Germline V CDR1 and CDR2: SEHNR, FQNEAQ (reference sequence). The CDR3 nucleotides are TGTGCCAGCTGGGGACAGGGGCTCGATGAGCAGTTCTTC. It yields the protein CASWGQGLDEQFF.

The V gene is TRBV19, the J gene TRBJ1-1; a weak D match, TRBD1 (5 bases). The ends were cut back, 3 bases at V and 2 bases at J, with 10 bases in the middle. This CDR3 contains 14 residues. Germline-derived CDR1 and CDR2 are LNHDA and SQIVND (reference sequence). This CDR3 is CASSIGGANTEAFF. CDR3 nucleotide sequence: TGTGCCAGTAGTATTGGAGGGGCCAACACTGAAGCTTTCTTT.

The rearrangement joins TRBV5-6 to TRBJ1-5, with D hard to call. This CDR3 has 13 amino acids. Germline lookup yields CDR1 SGHDT and CDR2 YYEEEE. Trimming took 4 bases from V and 4 from J, leaving 9 bases between them. The CDR3 loop reads CASSMDPNQPQHF. In DNA, the CDR3 is TGTGCCAGCAGCATGGACCCAAATCAGCCCCAGCATTTT.

This sequence joins TRBV7-9 and TRBJ1-3; D is possibly TRBD1 (5 bases). CDR1 and CDR2 from the germline V gene are SEHNR and FQNEAQ (reference sequence). CDR3 length equals 15 residues. V lost 3 bases and J 9 bases, leaving 18 bases between the germline ends. The CDR3 is CASSLGSGPTRTIYF. Here the CDR3 DNA reads TGTGCCAGCAGCTTGGGTTCAGGGCCGACGCGCACCATATATTTT.

The gene calls are TRBV4-2 and TRBJ1-6; a possible D gene is TRBD1 (6 bases). The CDR3 covers 18 residues. Germline V gene data show CDR1 as LGHNA and CDR2 as YNFKEQ. The V gene lost 1 base and the J gene lost 5 bases, with 18 bases spanning the gap. CDR3: CASSQGTGGGGNNSPLHF. The CDR3 DNA sequence: TGTGCCAGCAGCCAAGGGACGGGGGGCGGAGGCAATAATTCACCCCTCCACTTT.

This sequence joins TRBV5-1 and TRBJ2-3, with D uncertain. The CDR3 spans 14 residues. Germline assignment: CDR1 SGHRS and CDR2 YFSETQ. The ends were cut back, 0 bases at V and 7 bases at J, with 12 bases in the middle. The CDR3 sequence is CASSLAPAAHTQYF. The DNA of the CDR3 is TGCGCCAGCAGCTTGGCCCCAGCAGCCCATACGCAGTATTTT.

The V call is TRBV19, the J call TRBJ1-2, with 7 bases matching TRBD1. Germline lookup yields CDR1 LNHDA and CDR2 SQIVND (reference sequence). Losses at the gene ends were 0 bases for V and 2 bases for J; bases not matched to a gene: 3. The CDR3 loop spans 15 amino acids. The CDR3 DNA is TGTGCCAGTAGTATAGAAACAGGGGCGAACTATGGCTACACCTTC. This gives the protein CASSIETGANYGYTF.

The chain uses TRBV18 and TRBJ1-2, with a weak D call TRBD1 (5 bases). The CDR3 contains 16 residues. V was pared by 4 bases and J by 3 bases, with 18 bases between. Germline loops: CDR1 KGHSH, CDR2 LQKENI. DNA for the CDR3: TGTGCCAGCTCACACACTGTGGGACGCGGGGACTATGGCTACACCTTC. This encodes CASSHTVGRGDYGYTF.

V is TRBV5-1 and J is TRBJ1-2; weak D call: TRBD1 (6 bases). V was clipped by 2 bases and J by 4 bases, with 12 bases between them. The CDR3 consists of 14 residues. CDR1 is SGHRS, CDR2 YFSETQ, per germline. CDR3 bases: TGCGCCAGCAGCTTCGATCTCAGGGGCTATGGCTACACCTTC. Translated: CASSFDLRGYGYTF.

The chain recombines TRBV29-1 with TRBJ1-2; TRBD1 aligns across 9 bases. The CDR3 length is 17 residues. From germline, CDR1 is SQVTM and CDR2 ANQGSEA. V shed 3 bases, J shed 0 bases, and the junction held 11 bases outside the gene matches. CDR3 in amino acids: CSVDQGYRGQSNYGYTF. The CDR3 nucleotides are TGCAGCGTTGACCAGGGGTACAGGGGGCAATCTAACTATGGCTACACCTTC.

V and J are TRBV11-2 and TRBJ2-5; no definite D call. The V gene's germline CDR1 is SGHAT and CDR2 FQNNGV. The CDR3 extends over 14 amino acids. V lost 5 bases, J lost 2 bases, and 12 bases lay in between. CDR3 sequence reads: CASSPLRRQETQYF. The CDR3 DNA follows: TGTGCCAGCAGCCCCCTTCGACGGCAAGAGACCCAGTACTTC.

The chain uses TRBV5-8 and TRBJ2-5; the match to TRBD2 covers 10 bases. CDR1 is SGHTS and CDR2 is YDEGEE in the germline V gene. V was clipped by 0 bases and J by 5 bases; unmatched bases: 7. CDR3 length: 16 residues. As DNA, the CDR3 is TGTGCCAGCAGCTTGGGAGCGGGAGGGGCTTTGGAGACCCAGTACTTC. Its translation is CASSLGAGGALETQYF.

The chain uses TRBV6-6 and TRBJ2-1; D call uncertain. This CDR3 has 13 residues. From germline, CDR1 is MNHNY and CDR2 SVGAGI (reference sequence). V lost 1 base and J 6 bases, leaving 7 bases between the germline ends. CDR3 loop: CASSYFQTNEQFF. CDR3 sequence (DNA): TGTGCCAGCAGTTACTTCCAGACCAATGAGCAGTTCTTC.

J is TRBJ2-5 and V is TRBV6-1, with D possibly being TRBD1 or TRBD2 (5 bases each). Germline CDR1 is MNHNS and CDR2 is SASEGT. The CDR3 extends over 14 amino acids. V gave up 7 bases and J gave up 2 bases, with 14 bases separating them. The CDR3 region has the DNA TGTGCCAGCACCCCGGGGACGACACAAGAGACCCAGTACTTC. It specifies CASTPGTTQETQYF.

This chain connects TRBV5-1 to TRBJ1-5, with a tentative D call TRBD1 (6 bases). The V gene lost 5 bases and the J gene lost 5 bases, with 14 bases spanning the gap. The CDR3 covers 14 residues. The germline V gene has CDR1 SGHRS and CDR2 YFSETQ. DNA for the CDR3: TGCGCCAGCAGACCCCGGGACACCCATCAGCCCCAGCATTTT. Translated, it gives CASRPRDTHQPQHF.